These 19 T cell receptor beta chains were all obtained from the same sample, sequenced in a study of cytomegalovirus exposure and HLA in healthy donors. PCR used 60 Vbeta primers and 13 Jbeta primers. This table comes from immunoSEQ multiplex PCR, and its TCRdb copy is limited to in-frame clones, with some not included. The sample lists roughly 160,000 clones; around 80% were seen once. What was sequenced was PBMCs. Source of these receptors: a woman between 50 and 59 years old in good health and CMV-seropositive.

In its sample, this clone was seen a few times. This sequence joins TRBV30 and TRBJ2-5; TRBD1 is a possible D gene (6 bases). V lost 0 bases to trimming and J lost 5 bases, with 16 bases between them. The CDR3 is made up of 15 amino acids. Germline CDR1 is GTSNPN and CDR2 is SVGIG (reference sequence). CDR3 nucleotides: TGTGCCTGGAGTGTGGGGATACAGGGTTACGAGACCCAGTACTTC. This codes for CAWSVGIQGYETQYF.

J is TRBJ2-5 and V is TRBV5-4; TRBD2 agrees at 7 bases. Germline V CDR1 and CDR2: SGHNT, YYREEE (reference sequence). V lost 0 bases, J lost 7 bases, and 18 bases stayed unmatched. The CDR3 sequence is 18 residues long. CDR3 sequence (DNA): TGTGCCAGCAGCTTGGGGGGAGGGGTCGGGGCGGCTCGGGGGACCCAGTACTTC. Translated, it gives CASSLGGGVGAARGTQYF.

This rearrangement joins TRBV19 to TRBJ2-1; unclear D gene. With 5 bases removed from V and 10 bases from J, the gap between germline ends came to 12 bases. The V gene's germline CDR1 is LNHDA and CDR2 SQIVND (reference sequence). The CDR3 consists of 12 residues. The CDR3 loop is CASSPEAQEQFF. The CDR3 bases are TGTGCCAGTAGTCCCGAAGCACAGGAGCAGTTCTTC.

This clone has just a few counts. This chain uses TRBV2 with TRBJ2-1; 16 bases agree with TRBD2. Germline V gives CDR1 SNHLY, CDR2 FYNNEI. The CDR3 runs 19 residues. The V and J ends lost 7 bases and 1 base, in that order; junction bases with no gene match: 10. The CDR3 is CASNPTGLAGGPSYNEQFF. As DNA, the CDR3 is TGTGCCAGCAATCCTACGGGACTAGCGGGGGGGCCTTCCTACAATGAGCAGTTCTTC.

In nucleotides, the CDR3 is TGTGCCAGCAGTATACAGGGCATCCACAATCAGCCCCAGCATTTT. Translating it yields CASSIQGIHNQPQHF. V gene TRBV2 combines with J gene TRBJ1-5, with D maybe TRBD1 (6 bases). V was shortened by 5 bases and J by 3 bases, with 14 bases between the two germline ends. This CDR3 has 15 amino acids. CDR1 and CDR2 (germline): SNHLY, FYNNEI. Together with reference TRBV2 and TRBJ1-5, the CDR3 gives the full variable domain: EPEVTQTPSHQVTQMGQEVILRCVPISNHLYFYWYRQILGQKVEFLVSFYNNEISEKSEIFDDQFSVERPDGSNFTLKIRSTKLEDSAMYFCASSIQGIHNQPQHFGDGTRLSIL.

This clone was recorded a few times. The V and J genes are TRBV27 and TRBJ2-7, with D perhaps matching TRBD2 (5 bases). The CDR3 consists of 12 residues. Germline lookup yields CDR1 MNHEY and CDR2 SMNVEV (reference sequence). Trimming cost V 6 bases and J 5 bases, with 11 bases left between them. For the CDR3, the DNA is TGTGCCAGCAGGGCTCGCGGGCACGAGCAGTACTTC. This gives the protein CASRARGHEQYF.

The CDR3 spells CASRGAGQYF. CDR3 in DNA: TGTGCCAGCAGAGGGGCTGGGCAGTACTTC. The chain couples TRBV2 to TRBJ2-7, with a possible D match to TRBD1 (5 bases). The CDR3 runs 10 residues. Germline lookup yields CDR1 SNHLY and CDR2 FYNNEI. Trimming left V 6 bases short and J 9 bases short, with 9 bases between.

DNA for the CDR3: TGTGCCAGCAGTGTTGGGGGGAGGGAGACCCAGTACTTC. Protein product: CASSVGGRETQYF. This chain connects TRBV2 to TRBJ2-5; possible D gene TRBD2, 6 bases. Germline values: CDR1 SNHLY, CDR2 FYNNEI. The CDR3 has 13 residues. Between the trimmed V and J ends, which lost 4 bases and 5 bases, there was a span of 11 bases.

This chain connects TRBV28 to TRBJ1-1; unclear D gene. The CDR3 spans 12 residues. Germline loops: CDR1 MDHEN, CDR2 SYDVKM. Trimming took 10 bases from V and 10 from J, leaving 19 bases between them. The CDR3 here is CATARRGPGAFF. CDR3 DNA sequence: TGTGCCACCGCCAGGCGGGGTCCTGGAGCTTTCTTT.

This clone has a handful of counts. The chain joins TRBV4-3 to TRBJ2-3; D possibly corresponds to TRBD2 (5 bases). Germline V gene sequence: CDR1 LGHNA, CDR2 YSLEER. The CDR3 spans 16 residues. The ends were cut back, 2 bases at V and 4 bases at J, with 16 bases in the middle. DNA of the CDR3: TGCGCCAGCAGCCAACAAGGAGCTGGAGCGGCAGATACGCAGTATTTT. It codes for CASSQQGAGAADTQYF.

The genes are TRBV5-4 and TRBJ2-7, with TRBD2 matching 10 bases. The CDR3 contains 15 residues. J was trimmed by 3 bases and V by 1 base; bases with no gene match: 4. Germline CDR1 is SGHNT and CDR2 is YYREEE (reference sequence). The CDR3 sequence: CASSLQTSGNYEQYF. The CDR3 region has the DNA TGTGCCAGCAGCTTGCAAACTAGCGGGAACTACGAGCAGTACTTC.

The chain is built from TRBV4-2 and TRBJ2-2, with a possible D match to TRBD2 (5 bases). The V gene lost 1 base and the J gene lost 3 bases, with 12 bases spanning the gap. The CDR3 is 16 residues long. Germline loops: CDR1 LGHNA, CDR2 YNFKEQ. The CDR3 nucleotides are TGTGCCAGCAGCCAAGTGCGGGTTGGGGACACCGGGGAGCTGTTTTTT. This gives the protein CASSQVRVGDTGELFF.

The chain links TRBV7-9 to TRBJ1-3; D not resolved. Germline lookup yields CDR1 SEHNR and CDR2 FQNEAQ (reference sequence). This CDR3 has 15 amino acids. V was pared by 4 bases and J by 0 bases, with 10 bases between. CDR3 nucleotides: TGTGCCAGCAGCTCTCAGTCTTTCTCTGGAAACACCATATATTTT. Its protein product is CASSSQSFSGNTIYF.

The chain has TRBV6-5 and TRBJ1-2; TRBD1 matches 8 bases. CDR1 is MNHEY, CDR2 SVGAGI, per germline. The CDR3 is made up of 14 amino acids. The junction had 3 bases not matched to a gene; V was cut back by 6 bases and J by 0 bases. In DNA, the CDR3 is TGTGCCAGCAGCCTGGACAGGGCTAACTATGGCTACACCTTC. It translates to CASSLDRANYGYTF.

This clone was detected a few times. This chain joins TRBV5-6 and TRBJ1-1; D not certain. V was cut by 4 bases and J by 4 bases, with 11 bases left in between. The germline CDR1 and CDR2 sequences are SGHDT and YYEEEE. The CDR3 length is 13 residues. Here the CDR3 DNA reads TGTGCCAGCAGCGTGACGGGGTCCACTGAAGCTTTCTTT. Its translation: CASSVTGSTEAFF. Together with reference TRBV5-6 and TRBJ1-1, the CDR3 gives the full variable domain: DAGVTQSPTHLIKTRGQQVTLRCSPKSGHDTVSWYQQALGQGPQFIFQYYEEEERQRGNFPDRFSGHQFPNYSSELNVNALLLGDSALYLCASSVTGSTEAFFGQGTRLTVV.

This chain uses TRBV4-2 with TRBJ2-3; 8 nucleotides line up with TRBD2. The CDR3 runs 13 residues. Trimming at V came to 0 bases and at J to 8 bases, leaving 1 base not matched to a gene. CDR1 LGHNA and CDR2 YNFKEQ come from the germline V gene. The CDR3 protein is CASSQDRGGTQYF. DNA for the CDR3: TGTGCCAGCAGCCAAGATCGGGGGGGTACGCAGTATTTT.

This chain connects TRBV5-1 to TRBJ2-5; a possible D gene is TRBD2 (5 bases). Trimming cost V 6 bases and J 4 bases, with 16 bases left between them. Germline loops: CDR1 SGHRS, CDR2 YFSETQ. CDR3 size: 14 residues. CDR3 in amino acids: CASKWEISGETQYF. In DNA form, the CDR3 reads TGCGCCAGCAAGTGGGAGATTTCGGGAGAGACCCAGTACTTC.

The table lists this clone with a few counts. The CDR3 protein is CASSFNPSRDTEAFF. The DNA of the CDR3 is TGTGCCAGCAGTTTTAACCCTTCGAGGGACACTGAAGCTTTCTTT. J is TRBJ1-1 and V is TRBV6-6; no clear D gene. The V gene lost 4 bases and the J gene lost 3 bases, with 15 bases spanning the gap. From germline, CDR1 is MNHNY and CDR2 SVGAGI (reference sequence). The CDR3 sequence is 15 residues long.

V and J are TRBV7-9 and TRBJ1-4; no definite D call. This CDR3 comprises 15 residues. Trimming removed 1 base from V and 6 bases from J, with 12 bases in between. Germline lookup yields CDR1 SEHNR and CDR2 FQNEAQ (reference sequence). As DNA, the CDR3 is TGTGCCAGCAGCTTAGGAATCCCCACGGATGAAAAACTGTTTTTT. This sequence encodes CASSLGIPTDEKLFF.